The 8 T cell receptor beta chains reported below all come from one sample, sequenced in a study of blood T cell repertoires in COVID-19. The repertoire was sequenced with immunoSEQ multiplex PCR; TCRdb's copy has only in-frame clones and lacks some. The table records about 170,000 clones, about 88% of them present only once. Material for sequencing was peripheral blood. The source of these receptors is a woman of 80 years or more in a cohort sampled during active or convalescent COVID-19.

The CDR3, as DNA: TGTGCCAGCAGCCTGGGACAGGGACCTTTCTACGAGCAGTACTTC. It yields the protein CASSLGQGPFYEQYF. The V call is TRBV3-1 (or the pseudogene TRBV3-2), the J call TRBJ2-7; 9 bases are a match to TRBD1. This CDR3 is built from 15 residues. J lost 3 bases, V lost 4 bases, and 7 bases had no gene match. Germline V lookup: CDR1 LGHDT, CDR2 YNNKEL (reference sequence).

The chain is built from TRBV28 and TRBJ1-2; 8 nucleotides align to TRBD1. V trimming: 6 bases; J trimming: 2 bases; junction bases outside the gene matches: 8. In germline, CDR1 is MDHEN, CDR2 SYDVKM. This CDR3 has 15 residues. CDR3 in amino acids: CASSLTRTGNYGYTF. Here the CDR3 DNA reads TGTGCCAGCAGCCTTACCCGGACAGGGAACTATGGCTACACCTTC.

This chain links TRBV28 with TRBJ1-3; D is unresolved. This CDR3 contains 16 residues. V was pared by 1 base and J by 1 base, with 11 bases between. CDR1 is MDHEN and CDR2 is SYDVKM in the germline V gene. The CDR3 DNA sequence: TGTGCCAGCAGTTTATACGGCAGGCGATCTGGAAACACCATATATTTT. It yields the protein CASSLYGRRSGNTIYF.

The V call is TRBV28, the J call TRBJ1-2; D not resolved. Looked up from germline, CDR1 is MDHEN and CDR2 is SYDVKM. The CDR3 contains 12 residues. V dropped 5 bases and J dropped 5 bases, with 9 bases sitting between them. In DNA form, the CDR3 reads TGTGCCAGCAGTACACAGCCGTATGGCTACACCTTC. Translating gives CASSTQPYGYTF.

V gene TRBV19 combines with J gene TRBJ2-5, with 9 nucleotides matching TRBD1. V shed 5 bases, J shed 5 bases, and the junction held 9 bases outside the gene matches. Germline loops: CDR1 LNHDA, CDR2 SQIVND (reference sequence). This CDR3 spans 15 amino acids. The CDR3 protein is CASSLGQGWAETQYF. DNA for the CDR3: TGTGCCAGTAGTCTTGGACAGGGGTGGGCGGAGACCCAGTACTTC.

The gene calls are TRBV2 and TRBJ1-2, with 7 positions matching TRBD1. The CDR3 length is 15 residues. J was trimmed by 4 bases and V by 8 bases; bases with no gene match: 13. The germline CDR1 and CDR2 sequences are SNHLY and FYNNEI. This chain's CDR3 is CASERQGVISYGYTF. CDR3 in DNA: TGTGCCAGCGAGAGACAGGGTGTAATCAGCTATGGCTACACCTTC.

The V call is TRBV9, the J call TRBJ1-1; D is perhaps TRBD1 (5 bases). The V gene's germline CDR1 is SGDLS and CDR2 YYNGEE. The V end was cut by 0 bases, the J end by 3 bases, with 9 bases between. The CDR3 spans 14 residues. The CDR3 sequence: CASSVESGYTEAFF. CDR3 in DNA: TGTGCCAGCAGCGTAGAATCAGGGTACACTGAAGCTTTCTTT.

The chain employs TRBV6-1 and TRBJ2-1, with D maybe TRBD2 (7 bases). The CDR3 totals 18 residues. Germline loops: CDR1 MNHNS, CDR2 SASEGT. V was trimmed by 2 bases and J by 2 bases, leaving 19 bases between them. CDR3 bases: TGTGCCAGCAGTGAACAGGGGATTAGCGGGTATCCCTACAATGAGCAGTTCTTC. Protein sequence: CASSEQGISGYPYNEQFF.